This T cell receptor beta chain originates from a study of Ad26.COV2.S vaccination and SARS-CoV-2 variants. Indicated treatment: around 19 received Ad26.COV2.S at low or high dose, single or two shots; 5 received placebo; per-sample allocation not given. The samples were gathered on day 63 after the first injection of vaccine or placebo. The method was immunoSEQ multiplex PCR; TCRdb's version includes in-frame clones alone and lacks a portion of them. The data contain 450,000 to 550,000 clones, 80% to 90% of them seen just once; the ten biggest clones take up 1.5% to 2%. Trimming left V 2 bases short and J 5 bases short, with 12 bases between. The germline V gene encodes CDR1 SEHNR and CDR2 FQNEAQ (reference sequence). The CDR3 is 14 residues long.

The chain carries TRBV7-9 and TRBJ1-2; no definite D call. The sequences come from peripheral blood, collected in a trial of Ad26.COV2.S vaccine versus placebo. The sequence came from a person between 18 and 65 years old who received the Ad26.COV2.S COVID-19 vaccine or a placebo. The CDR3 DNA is TGTGCCAGCAGCTTACCGGGCCCGAGGTATGGCTACACCTTC. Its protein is CASSLPGPRYGYTF.